These T cell receptor beta chains were read from a single sample in a study of siplizumab effects on memory and regulatory T cells. The assay was immunoSEQ multiplex PCR, and TCRdb's table has in-frame clones only and misses some. The table includes tens of thousands of clones, just under 95% detected once. Sequenced input: CD8+ T cells sorted from blood. The receptors here all came from a human donor in good health. Both conserved end residues are part of each CDR3. A D gene is named only where the DNA matches it firmly. Only some rows state a clone size, as once, few, many or a class for expanded clones.

d_call: .
j_call: TRBJ2-7
v_call: TRBV10-1
clone_size: .
cdr3_nt: TGCGCCAGCAGTGAGTGGGTAGGGGGAGCCTACGAGCAGTACTTC
cdr3_aa: CASSEWVGGAYEQYF

d_call: .
j_call: TRBJ1-1
v_call: TRBV6-5
clone_size: .
cdr3_nt: TGTGCCAGCAGGGTGGCCGGGACACAGAACACTGAAGCTTTCTTT
cdr3_aa: CASRVAGTQNTEAFF

d_call: TRBD2
j_call: TRBJ2-1
v_call: TRBV27
clone_size: .
cdr3_nt: TGTGCCAGCATGGTAGCGGGAGTATCCTACAATGAGCAGTTCTTC
cdr3_aa: CASMVAGVSYNEQFF

d_call: .
j_call: TRBJ2-2
v_call: TRBV19
clone_size: .
cdr3_nt: TGTGCCAGTACCACTACCGGGGAGCTGTTTTTT
cdr3_aa: CASTTTGELFF

d_call: TRBD1
j_call: TRBJ2-1
v_call: TRBV7-9
clone_size: .
cdr3_nt: TGTGCCAGCAGCTTATCGGACAGGGGGTTATACAATGAGCAGTTCTTC
cdr3_aa: CASSLSDRGLYNEQFF

d_call: TRBD2
j_call: TRBJ2-3
v_call: TRBV27
clone_size: .
cdr3_nt: TGTGCCAGCAGTTTGCAGAGGACTAGCTCCGGCACAGATACGCAGTATTTT
cdr3_aa: CASSLQRTSSGTDTQYF

d_call: .
j_call: TRBJ1-2
v_call: TRBV19
clone_size: .
cdr3_nt: TGTGCCAGTAGTATAGATCTTTTACCGCGGGGTGGCTACACCTTC
cdr3_aa: CASSIDLLPRGGYTF

d_call: TRBD2
j_call: TRBJ2-1
v_call: TRBV7-9
clone_size: .
cdr3_nt: TGTGCCAGCACCCGAAGAGGGACTAGCGGATACAATGAGCAGTTCTTC
cdr3_aa: CASTRRGTSGYNEQFF

d_call: .
j_call: TRBJ1-2
v_call: TRBV27
clone_size: .
cdr3_nt: TGTGCCAGCAGTTTACTCGACAGCCGGACGGGCTACACCTTC
cdr3_aa: CASSLLDSRTGYTF

d_call: .
j_call: TRBJ1-1
v_call: TRBV4-1
clone_size: few
cdr3_nt: TGCGCCAGCAGCCAGGGGGACGGGAACACTGAAGCTTTCTTT
cdr3_aa: CASSQGDGNTEAFF

d_call: TRBD1
j_call: TRBJ2-7
v_call: TRBV7-9
clone_size: .
cdr3_nt: TGTGCCAGCACCCAAGTTGCGGGACAGGGTTTCGAGCAGTACTTC
cdr3_aa: CASTQVAGQGFEQYF

d_call: .
j_call: TRBJ2-7
v_call: TRBV27
clone_size: .
cdr3_nt: TGTGCCAGCAGTTTCGCCCCCGGGAGCGAGCAGTACTTC
cdr3_aa: CASSFAPGSEQYF

d_call: .
j_call: TRBJ1-1
v_call: TRBV10-3
clone_size: few
cdr3_nt: TGTGCCATCAGTGAGTCGATACAGCTTAGGACTGAAGCTTTCTTT
cdr3_aa: CAISESIQLRTEAFF

d_call: .
j_call: TRBJ2-3
v_call: TRBV28
clone_size: .
cdr3_nt: TGTGCCAGCAGTTTGTACAATAAAGATACGCAGTATTTT
cdr3_aa: CASSLYNKDTQYF

d_call: .
j_call: TRBJ2-5
v_call: TRBV6-5
clone_size: .
cdr3_nt: TGTGCCAGCAGGCCCTACTTAGCGGCTCAAGAGACCCAGTACTTC
cdr3_aa: CASRPYLAAQETQYF

d_call: TRBD2
j_call: TRBJ2-7
v_call: TRBV2
clone_size: .
cdr3_nt: TGTGCCAGCAGTGCGGGACTACACGAGCAGTACTTC
cdr3_aa: CASSAGLHEQYF

d_call: TRBD2
j_call: TRBJ2-7
v_call: TRBV10-3
clone_size: .
cdr3_nt: TGTGCCATCGGAGCCGGGACTAGCCCCACCTACGAGCAGTACTTC
cdr3_aa: CAIGAGTSPTYEQYF

d_call: TRBD2
j_call: TRBJ2-1
v_call: TRBV10-3
clone_size: .
cdr3_nt: TGTGCCATCAGGGGAACCGGGACAGGGAAATTTCTAGCGGGAGGGAGCTCTTACAATGAGCAGTTCTTC
cdr3_aa: CAIRGTGTGKFLAGGSSYNEQFF

d_call: .
j_call: TRBJ2-7
v_call: TRBV21-1
clone_size: .
cdr3_nt: TGTGCCAGCAGCAAAACAGGGCTAGAAGGTCCCGAGCAGTACTTC
cdr3_aa: CASSKTGLEGPEQYF

d_call: .
j_call: TRBJ2-3
v_call: TRBV27
clone_size: .
cdr3_nt: TGTGCCAGCAGTTTAAAACAGATAAGCACAGATACGCAGTATTTT
cdr3_aa: CASSLKQISTDTQYF